Below are 23 T cell receptor beta chains sequenced from a single sample in a study of blood T cell repertoires in COVID-19. This table comes from immunoSEQ multiplex PCR, and its TCRdb copy is limited to in-frame clones, with some not included. The sample consists of tens of thousands of clones, about 91% of them appearing once. The sample taken for sequencing was peripheral blood. Receptor source: a man aged 60-69 years with acute or convalescent COVID-19.

The rearrangement uses TRBV7-2 and TRBJ1-5; D is unclear. The CDR3 contains 16 residues. V lost 3 bases to trimming and J lost 0 bases, with 12 bases between them. Germline V CDR1 and CDR2: SGHTA, FQGNSA. CDR3 DNA sequence: TGTGCCAGCAGCTTTAACAGCCTTTTTAGCAATCAGCCCCAGCATTTT. Translating gives CASSFNSLFSNQPQHF. The whole variable domain, filled in from reference TRBV7-2 and TRBJ1-5, reads GAGVSQSPSNKVTEKGKDVELRCDPISGHTALYWYRQSLGQGLEFLIYFQGNSAPDKSGLPSDRFSAERTGGSVSTLTIQRTQQEDSAVYLCASSFNSLFSNQPQHFGDGTRLSIL.

The V call is TRBV4-2, the J call TRBJ1-3, with D possibly being TRBD1 (5 bases). Looked up from germline, CDR1 is LGHNA and CDR2 is YNFKEQ. V was clipped by 3 bases and J by 0 bases, with 12 bases between them. The CDR3 extends over 16 amino acids. The CDR3 coding sequence is TGTGCCAGCAGCCACCCCAAAGACAGCTCTGGAAACACCATATATTTT. This sequence encodes CASSHPKDSSGNTIYF.

The chain is built from TRBV28 and TRBJ1-2; maybe TRBD1 (6 bases). This CDR3 contains 15 residues. Germline V lookup: CDR1 MDHEN, CDR2 SYDVKM. Trimming took 6 bases from V and 2 from J, leaving 16 bases between them. This CDR3 reads CASSQRGGVNYGYTF. In DNA, the CDR3 is TGTGCCAGCAGCCAGCGAGGGGGAGTGAACTATGGCTACACCTTC.

Only one count was recorded for this clone. The chain employs TRBV7-9 and TRBJ1-2, with 10 positions matching TRBD1. V shed 4 bases, J shed 5 bases, and the junction held 10 bases outside the gene matches. The CDR3 has 16 residues. Germline V gene data show CDR1 as SEHNR and CDR2 as FQNEAQ (reference sequence). The CDR3 loop reads CASSSANRQGAYGYTF. Here the CDR3 DNA reads TGTGCCAGCAGCTCGGCCAACAGACAGGGGGCGTATGGCTACACCTTC.

The genes are TRBV19 and TRBJ1-5, with 8 bases matching TRBD1. This CDR3 is built from 15 residues. CDR1 is LNHDA, CDR2 SQIVND, per germline (reference sequence). The trim removed 5 bases at V and 5 bases at J, leaving 8 bases unmatched. The CDR3 spells CASSVGQGEHQPQHF. The CDR3 region has the DNA TGTGCCAGTAGTGTAGGACAGGGAGAGCATCAGCCCCAGCATTTT.

This CDR3 reads CASGLGGSGEQFF. Here the CDR3 DNA reads TGTGCCAGCGGCCTGGGCGGGAGCGGTGAGCAGTTCTTC. The chain employs TRBV12-3 or TRBV12-4 and TRBJ2-1, with TRBD2 matching 7 bases. Trimming at V came to 8 bases and at J to 9 bases, leaving 10 bases not matched to a gene. CDR3 length: 13 amino acids.

The rearrangement links TRBV27 to TRBJ1-4; TRBD1 is a possible D gene (5 bases). The germline V gene encodes CDR1 MNHEY and CDR2 SMNVEV (reference sequence). The V gene lost 2 bases and the J gene lost 8 bases, with 9 bases spanning the gap. The CDR3 runs to 13 residues. CDR3 in DNA: TGTGCCAGCAGTTTAGGGGGGAGGGAAAAACTGTTTTTT. It codes for CASSLGGREKLFF.

J is TRBJ2-1 and V is TRBV6-4; 11 bases match TRBD2. CDR3 size: 16 residues. The J segment lost 10 bases and the V segment lost 5 bases, leaving 13 bases of the junction unmatched. Germline assignment: CDR1 MRHNA and CDR2 SNTAGT. Here the CDR3 DNA reads TGTGCCAGCAGTTCTGACCCTAGCGGGAGGCTGGAGGAGCAGTTCTTC. Residues: CASSSDPSGRLEEQFF.

V and J are TRBV7-9 and TRBJ1-2, with D maybe TRBD1 (6 bases). Per germline, CDR1 SEHNR and CDR2 FQNEAQ (reference sequence). V was shortened by 5 bases and J by 9 bases, with 13 bases between the two germline ends. This CDR3 spans 12 amino acids. The CDR3 sequence: CASSDPQGSYTF. The CDR3 nucleotides read TGTGCCAGCAGCGACCCACAGGGAAGCTACACCTTC.

The table lists this clone with a count of one. The V call is TRBV28, the J call TRBJ2-7; D uncertain. Per the germline V gene, CDR1 is MDHEN and CDR2 is SYDVKM. Trimming took off 8 bases at V and 6 bases at J, with 14 bases between the two ends. The CDR3 runs to 12 residues. The CDR3 DNA reads TGTGCCAGCTCAAAACTGAACGGCGAGCAGTACTTC. It translates to CASSKLNGEQYF.

The chain links TRBV2 to TRBJ2-1, with TRBD2 matching 7 bases. Germline values: CDR1 SNHLY, CDR2 FYNNEI. This CDR3 has 13 residues. The V segment lost 6 bases and the J segment 6 bases; nucleotides outside the gene matches: 5. CDR3 in amino acids: CASRFSGPNEQFF. CDR3 in DNA: TGTGCCAGCAGGTTTAGCGGGCCCAATGAGCAGTTCTTC.

The rearrangement uses TRBV11-2 and TRBJ2-7; D unclear. V was shortened by 3 bases and J by 4 bases, with 4 bases between the two germline ends. Germline V lookup: CDR1 SGHAT, CDR2 FQNNGV. This CDR3 has 11 residues. This CDR3 reads CASSFSYEQYF. The CDR3 bases are TGTGCCAGCAGCTTCTCTTACGAGCAGTACTTC. Full variable domain (missing parts from reference TRBV11-2 and TRBJ2-7): EAGVAQSPRYKIIEKRQSVAFWCNPISGHATLYWYQQILGQGPKLLIQFQNNGVVDDSQLPKDRFSAERLKGVDSTLKIQPAKLEDSAVYLCASSFSYEQYFGPGTRLTVT.

The chain carries TRBV7-9 and TRBJ1-5; D is undetermined. Between the trimmed V and J ends, which lost 1 base and 7 bases, there was a span of 5 bases. Germline V gives CDR1 SEHNR, CDR2 FQNEAQ (reference sequence). This CDR3 is 12 amino acids long. CDR3 coding DNA: TGTGCCAGCAGCTTAGATCGGCAGCCCCAGCATTTT. This sequence encodes CASSLDRQPQHF. Based on the CDR3 plus reference TRBV7-9 and TRBJ1-5, the full variable domain is DTGVSQNPRHKITKRGQNVTFRCDPISEHNRLYWYRQTLGQGPEFLTYFQNEAQLEKSRLLSDRFSAERPKGSFSTLEIQRTEQGDSAMYLCASSLDRQPQHFGDGTRLSIL.

The V gene is TRBV6-2 or TRBV6-3, the J gene TRBJ1-2, with a weak D call TRBD1 (6 bases). The germline V and J ends were trimmed by 6 bases and 6 bases, with 17 bases remaining between them. This CDR3 has 14 residues. From germline, CDR1 is MNHEY and CDR2 SVGEGT. CDR3 nucleotides: TGTGCCAGCAGCGACCCACAGGGTGCGGATGGCTACACCTTC. Translation: CASSDPQGADGYTF.

The chain employs TRBV27 and TRBJ1-2; D may be TRBD1 (6 bases). CDR3 size: 14 residues. V was clipped by 3 bases and J by 4 bases, with 12 bases between them. Germline V CDR1 and CDR2: MNHEY, SMNVEV (reference sequence). The CDR3 DNA follows: TGTGCCAGCAGTTTCCGGGAACAGGGCTATGGCTACACCTTC. Protein: CASSFREQGYGYTF.

This clone was picked up one time. The CDR3 nucleotides read TGTGCCAGCACAGGGGTAGCGGGAGCTACGCAGTATTTT. Protein: CASTGVAGATQYF. The rearrangement joins TRBV27 to TRBJ2-3; TRBD2 matches at 9 bases. There are 13 residues in the CDR3. V lost 7 bases to trimming and J lost 8 bases; unmatched junction nucleotides: 7. CDR1 is MNHEY, CDR2 SMNVEV, per germline (reference sequence).

This chain joins TRBV28 and TRBJ1-2, with a tentative D call TRBD1 (5 bases). CDR1 and CDR2 from the germline V gene are MDHEN and SYDVKM. V was shortened by 4 bases and J by 4 bases, with 10 bases between the two germline ends. The CDR3 has 13 residues. The CDR3 here is CASSSGLSYGYTF. DNA for the CDR3: TGTGCCAGCAGTTCGGGACTCAGCTATGGCTACACCTTC.

This clone came up once. The rearrangement joins TRBV10-3 to TRBJ2-3, with D possibly TRBD1 on 6 matching bases. The CDR3 has 14 residues. V was shortened by 9 bases and J by 3 bases, with 16 bases between the two germline ends. Germline-derived CDR1 and CDR2 are ENHRY and SYGVKD. The CDR3 here is CAMRRDKATDTQYF. The CDR3, as DNA: TGTGCCATGAGACGGGACAAAGCAACAGATACGCAGTATTTT.

The J gene is TRBJ2-7, the V gene TRBV5-1, with 7 bases fitting TRBD2. From germline, CDR1 is SGHRS and CDR2 YFSETQ. CDR3 size: 14 residues. V gave up 0 bases and J gave up 2 bases; unmatched junction bases: 2. The CDR3 nucleotides are TGCGCCAGCAGCTTGGGGGGAGGGCCCTACGAGCAGTACTTC. It codes for CASSLGGGPYEQYF.

This sequence joins TRBV30 and TRBJ1-1; 9 nucleotides agree with TRBD1. The CDR3 has 14 residues. CDR1 GTSNPN and CDR2 SVGIG come from the germline V gene (reference sequence). The ends lost 4 bases at V and 3 bases at J; junction bases unmatched: 6. This CDR3 is CAWTTGGAYTEAFF. The CDR3, as DNA: TGTGCCTGGACCACAGGGGGCGCATACACTGAAGCTTTCTTT.

The chain joins TRBV7-2 to TRBJ2-7; the D is unclear. Trimming stripped 2 bases from V and 1 base from J, with 6 bases between. The CDR3 loop spans 13 amino acids. CDR1 is SGHTA and CDR2 is FQGNSA in the germline V gene. The CDR3 nucleotides are TGTGCCAGCAGCTTATCCCAGTCCTACGAGCAGTACTTC. Residues: CASSLSQSYEQYF.

The chain employs TRBV5-4 and TRBJ2-7; no firm D call. CDR3 length: 12 amino acids. The V end lost 0 bases, the J end lost 3 bases, and 4 bases lay between the germline ends. Germline loops: CDR1 SGHNT, CDR2 YYREEE (reference sequence). The CDR3 is CASSLVYYEQYF. The CDR3 DNA follows: TGTGCCAGCAGCTTGGTATACTACGAGCAGTACTTC. The variable domain in full, completed from reference TRBV5-4 and TRBJ2-7, reads ETGVTQSPTHLIKTRGQQVTLRCSSQSGHNTVSWYQQALGQGPQFIFQYYREEENGRGNFPPRFSGLQFPNYSSELNVNALELDDSALYLCASSLVYYEQYFGPGTRLTVT.

V gene TRBV5-6 combines with J gene TRBJ1-6; D remains ambiguous. Germline V gene lookup returns CDR1 SGHDT and CDR2 YYEEEE. This CDR3 has 14 amino acids. With 2 bases removed from V and 4 bases from J, the gap between germline ends came to 7 bases. The CDR3 here is CASSLDQYNSPLHF. The CDR3 nucleotides are TGTGCCAGCAGCTTAGATCAGTATAATTCACCCCTCCACTTT.